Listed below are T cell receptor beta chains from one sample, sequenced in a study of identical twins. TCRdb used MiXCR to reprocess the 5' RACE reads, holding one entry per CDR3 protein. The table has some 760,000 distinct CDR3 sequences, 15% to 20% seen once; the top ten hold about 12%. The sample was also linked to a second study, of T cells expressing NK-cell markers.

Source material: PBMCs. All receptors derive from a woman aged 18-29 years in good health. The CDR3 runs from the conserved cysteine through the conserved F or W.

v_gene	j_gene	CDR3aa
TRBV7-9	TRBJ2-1	CASSTTDNEQFF
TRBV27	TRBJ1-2	CASSSTDRNYGYTF
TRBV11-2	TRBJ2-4	CASKLHSGKNIQYF
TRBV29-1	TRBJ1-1	CSVEGNMNTEAFF
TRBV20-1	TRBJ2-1	CSAHTQTSGRINEQFF
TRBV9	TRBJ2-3	CASSEILGAGRTDTQYF
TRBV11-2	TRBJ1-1	CASSPTPEGRRNTEAFF
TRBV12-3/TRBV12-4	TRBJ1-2	CASSLAVLGVLGYTF
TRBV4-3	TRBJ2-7	CASSQGFGTGNHYEQYF
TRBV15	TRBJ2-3	CATSRDLGQGTDTQYF
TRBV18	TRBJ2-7	CASSPIGSAYEQYF
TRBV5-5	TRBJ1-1	CASSLSRTFGAFF
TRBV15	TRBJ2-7	CATSREPQGWGAYEQYF
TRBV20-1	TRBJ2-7	CSARRPTSGSSYEQYF
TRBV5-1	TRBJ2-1	CASSLGASGNNEQFF
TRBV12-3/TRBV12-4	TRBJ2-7	CASSLSAGRRTTFTYEQYF